This entry is about one T cell receptor beta chain. Its antigen is unidentified. These data belong to a study of T cell responses to AZD1222 COVID-19 vaccine. Study-wide context: Pooled in the analysis were second doses at about 4 or about 12 weeks.

Repertoires were generated with immunoSEQ multiplex PCR, while TCRdb's copy carries only in-frame clones and drops some. In the table there are 100,000 to 110,000 clones, just under 90% of which are singletons. The CDR3 is 13 residues long. Germline CDR1 is SGHRS and CDR2 is YFSETQ. The ends were cut back, 2 bases at V and 5 bases at J, with 8 bases in the middle. Overall study results and limits: Without day 14 samples, only post-peak T cell repertoires were studied.

The sample in question was peripheral blood, obtained on day 0 of AZD1222 vaccination. The chain combines TRBV5-1 with TRBJ2-1; D possibly matches TRBD1 or TRBD2 (5 bases each). The sequence came from an adult in good health. The CDR3 reads CASSFGGNNEQFF. CDR3 nucleotide sequence: TGCGCCAGCAGCTTTGGGGGTAACAATGAGCAGTTCTTC. The complete variable domain, with remaining parts taken from reference TRBV5-1 and TRBJ2-1, reads KAGVTQTPRYLIKTRGQQVTLSCSPISGHRSVSWYQQTPGQGLQFLFEYFSETQRNKGNFPGRFSGRQFSNSRSEMNVSTLELGDSALYLCASSFGGNNEQFFGPGTRLTVL.